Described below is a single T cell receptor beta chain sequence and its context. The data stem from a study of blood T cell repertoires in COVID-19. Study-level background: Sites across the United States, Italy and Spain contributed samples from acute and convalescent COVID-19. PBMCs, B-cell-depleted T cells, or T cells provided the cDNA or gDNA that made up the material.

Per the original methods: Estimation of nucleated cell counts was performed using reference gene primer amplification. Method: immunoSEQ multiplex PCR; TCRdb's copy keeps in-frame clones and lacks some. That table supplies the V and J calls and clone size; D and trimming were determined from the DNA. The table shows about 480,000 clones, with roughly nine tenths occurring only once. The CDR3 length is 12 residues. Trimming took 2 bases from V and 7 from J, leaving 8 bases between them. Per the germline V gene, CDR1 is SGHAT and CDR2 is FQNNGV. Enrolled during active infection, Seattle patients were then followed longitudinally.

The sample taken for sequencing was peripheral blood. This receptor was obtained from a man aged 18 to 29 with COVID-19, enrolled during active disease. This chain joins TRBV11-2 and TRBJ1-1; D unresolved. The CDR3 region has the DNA TGTGCCAGCAGCTTACTGGGCGATGAAGCTTTCTTT. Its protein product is CASSLLGDEAFF.